These 32 T cell receptor beta chains came from one sample sequenced in a study of blood T cell repertoires in COVID-19. Sequencing was performed with immunoSEQ multiplex PCR; in TCRdb, only in-frame clones are kept and a portion is missing. The sample records over 150,000 clones, less than 90% being singletons. Input material: peripheral blood. The receptors come from a woman in her 70s with COVID-19, enrolled during active disease.

DNA for the CDR3: TGTGCCAGCAGCGTACTGCGGAACACTGAAGCTTTCTTT. Amino acid sequence: CASSVLRNTEAFF. The chain is built from TRBV9 and TRBJ1-1; D gene uncertain. Trimming took 1 base from V and 1 from J, leaving 5 bases between them. Germline V lookup: CDR1 SGDLS, CDR2 YYNGEE. The CDR3 loop spans 13 amino acids.

The V and J genes are TRBV7-6 and TRBJ2-5; TRBD2 agrees at 9 bases. V trimming: 1 base; J trimming: 5 bases; junction bases outside the gene matches: 11. CDR1 and CDR2 (germline): SGHVS, FNYEAQ. This CDR3 is 17 amino acids long. The CDR3 nucleotides read TGTGCCAGCAGCTTAGTAGGGGCTAGCGGGATAGAGGAGACCCAGTACTTC. This sequence encodes CASSLVGASGIEETQYF.

This clone showed up just once. The chain employs TRBV6-5 and TRBJ1-5; D unclear. Trimming took 6 bases from V and 0 from J, leaving 6 bases between them. Germline CDR1 is MNHEY and CDR2 is SVGAGI. The CDR3 is 13 residues long. CDR3 loop: CASSGNSNQPQHF. The CDR3 coding sequence is TGTGCCAGCAGCGGGAATAGCAATCAGCCCCAGCATTTT.

The V and J genes are TRBV28 and TRBJ1-1, with a weak D call TRBD1 (6 bases). CDR3 length: 13 residues. The germline V gene has CDR1 MDHEN and CDR2 SYDVKM. Trimming removed 3 bases at V and 5 bases at J, with 10 bases between. The CDR3 protein is CASSLGAETEAFF. Here the CDR3 DNA reads TGTGCCAGCAGTTTGGGGGCCGAGACTGAAGCTTTCTTT.

The V gene is TRBV18, the J gene TRBJ1-4, with 7 nucleotides matching TRBD1. CDR1 and CDR2 (germline): KGHSH, LQKENI. The CDR3 totals 16 residues. The V and J ends lost 2 bases and 8 bases, in that order; junction bases with no gene match: 11. CDR3 region: CASSPGRPGGGEKLFF. CDR3 sequence (DNA): TGTGCCAGCTCACCAGGCCGCCCAGGGGGAGGAGAAAAACTGTTTTTT.

The J gene is TRBJ1-4, the V gene TRBV5-1; 7 bases line up with TRBD1. There are 15 residues in the CDR3. Germline CDR1 SGHRS, CDR2 YFSETQ. The V segment lost 3 bases and the J segment 0 bases; nucleotides outside the gene matches: 2. The CDR3 here is CASSYGTATNEKLFF. CDR3 DNA: TGCGCCAGCAGCTACGGGACAGCAACTAATGAAAAACTGTTTTTT. The complete variable domain, with remaining parts taken from reference TRBV5-1 and TRBJ1-4, reads KAGVTQTPRYLIKTRGQQVTLSCSPISGHRSVSWYQQTPGQGLQFLFEYFSETQRNKGNFPGRFSGRQFSNSRSEMNVSTLELGDSALYLCASSYGTATNEKLFFGSGTQLSVL.

V usage is TRBV5-1 and J usage is TRBJ2-3; 7 bases line up with TRBD2. CDR3 length equals 15 residues. Unmatched junction bases numbered 5, after V lost 2 bases and J lost 2 bases. Germline CDR1 and CDR2: SGHRS and YFSETQ. DNA for the CDR3: TGCGCCAGCAGCTTTGAGACTAGCATCACAGATACGCAGTATTTT. It specifies CASSFETSITDTQYF.

This chain links TRBV7-8 with TRBJ2-2, with D perhaps matching TRBD1 (5 bases). The CDR3 runs to 13 residues. CDR1 is SGHVS, CDR2 FQNEAQ, per germline. V was shortened by 4 bases and J by 7 bases, with 10 bases between the two germline ends. The CDR3 reads CASSSRVSGELFF. In DNA, the CDR3 is TGTGCCAGCAGCTCCAGGGTGAGCGGGGAGCTGTTTTTT.

This clone was seen a few times. The rearrangement joins TRBV30 to TRBJ2-4; weak D call: TRBD1 (5 bases). Trimming cost V 0 bases and J 8 bases, with 8 bases left between them. This CDR3 is built from 12 residues. The germline V gene encodes CDR1 GTSNPN and CDR2 SVGIG (reference sequence). In DNA form, the CDR3 reads TGTGCCTGGAGTGTAAAGGGGTACATTCAGTACTTC. It is translated as CAWSVKGYIQYF.

The chain couples TRBV5-6 to TRBJ2-1; a weak D match, TRBD2 (7 bases). This CDR3 spans 16 amino acids. Trimming shortened V by 6 bases and J by 1 base, and 17 bases separated the two germline ends. Per the germline V gene, CDR1 is SGHDT and CDR2 is YYEEEE. In DNA form, the CDR3 reads TGTGCCAGCACCCCTCGTGGGGGGGCATCCTACAATGAGCAGTTCTTC. As protein: CASTPRGGASYNEQFF.

This clone was observed a single time. The chain joins TRBV7-2 to TRBJ1-6, with unresolved D. The germline V gene encodes CDR1 SGHTA and CDR2 FQGNSA. The CDR3 has 17 amino acids. V shed 1 base and J shed 0 bases, with 10 bases lying between them. The CDR3 region has the DNA TGTGCCAGCAGCTTAGGCGAGGGAAGCTCCTATAATTCACCCCTCCACTTT. This sequence encodes CASSLGEGSSYNSPLHF.

This clone was detected a few times. The chain carries TRBV4-1 and TRBJ1-2, with D perhaps matching TRBD1 (6 bases). Germline V gene lookup returns CDR1 MGHRA and CDR2 YSYEKL. V was pared by 2 bases and J by 7 bases, with 14 bases between. The CDR3 runs 14 residues. Here the CDR3 DNA reads TGCGCCAGCAGCCAAAGGGGGGGTCTCTCTGGCTACACCTTC. Translated: CASSQRGGLSGYTF.

The J gene is TRBJ2-7, the V gene TRBV28; no reliable D call. V gave up 11 bases and J gave up 4 bases, with 12 bases separating them. The CDR3 runs to 11 residues. Per germline, CDR1 MDHEN and CDR2 SYDVKM. This CDR3 is CASHQAYEQYF. CDR3 in DNA: TGTGCCTCCCACCAGGCGTACGAGCAGTACTTC.

The genes are TRBV5-1 and TRBJ2-5, with D possibly matching TRBD1 (6 bases). This CDR3 comprises 15 residues. CDR1 SGHRS and CDR2 YFSETQ come from the germline V gene. V was pared by 0 bases and J by 4 bases, with 13 bases between. CDR3 bases: TGCGCCAGCAGCTTGGGCAGGGGTGATTTAGAGACCCAGTACTTC. Protein product: CASSLGRGDLETQYF.

V gene TRBV5-1 combines with J gene TRBJ2-2; 7 bases agree with TRBD2. Germline CDR1 reads SGHRS; CDR2 reads YFSETQ. Germline trimming cut 0 bases from V and 7 bases from J; bases unmatched to any gene: 9. The CDR3 runs to 16 residues. Here the CDR3 DNA reads TGCGCCAGCAGCTTGGGGTCTAGCGGTAGCCTCGGGGAGCTGTTTTTT. The encoded protein is CASSLGSSGSLGELFF.

This clone has just one count. The chain joins TRBV7-6 to TRBJ1-2; 10 bases align to TRBD1. J was trimmed by 8 bases and V by 5 bases; bases with no gene match: 8. Germline V gene sequence: CDR1 SGHVS, CDR2 FNYEAQ. The CDR3 runs 14 residues. CDR3 DNA: TGTGCCAGCAGCCCACGACAGGGGGCTAGCGGCTACACCTTC. It yields the protein CASSPRQGASGYTF.

The chain links TRBV27 to TRBJ2-1, with TRBD2 matching 12 bases. This CDR3 contains 15 residues. The germline CDR1 and CDR2 sequences are MNHEY and SMNVEV (reference sequence). Trimming took 3 bases from V and 10 from J; bases not matched to a gene: 7. This CDR3 is CASSLSGLAGLEQFF. The CDR3 nucleotides are TGTGCCAGCAGTTTGTCAGGACTAGCGGGACTGGAGCAGTTCTTC.

The chain uses TRBV7-9 and TRBJ2-1; 11 nucleotides line up with TRBD2. Germline-derived CDR1 and CDR2 are SEHNR and FQNEAQ (reference sequence). With V trimmed by 3 bases and J by 9 bases, 7 bases remained unmatched. This CDR3 is built from 15 residues. The CDR3 DNA reads TGTGCCAGCAGCTTCACTAGCGGGAGCCAGGGTGAGCAGTTCTTC. Amino acids: CASSFTSGSQGEQFF.

The chain is built from TRBV27 and TRBJ1-5; TRBD1 matches at 7 bases. In germline, CDR1 is MNHEY, CDR2 SMNVEV (reference sequence). Trimming removed 5 bases from V and 6 bases from J; junction bases left unmatched: 4. This CDR3 contains 13 residues. This CDR3 is CASSPDRAQPQHF. CDR3 in DNA: TGTGCCAGCAGTCCCGACAGGGCTCAGCCCCAGCATTTT.

V is TRBV6-2 or TRBV6-3 and J is TRBJ2-1, with 11 bases matching TRBD2. The V and J ends lost 0 bases and 8 bases, in that order; junction bases with no gene match: 12. Germline assignment: CDR1 MNHEY and CDR2 SVGEGT. CDR3 length: 18 residues. The chain's CDR3 is CASSYSKTPSGRYDEQFF. For the CDR3, the DNA is TGTGCCAGCAGTTACTCGAAAACCCCTAGCGGGAGGTATGATGAGCAGTTCTTC.

V and J are TRBV6-2 or TRBV6-3 and TRBJ1-2; 10 nucleotides align to TRBD1. This CDR3 region has 16 residues. The V segment lost 6 bases and the J segment 7 bases; nucleotides outside the gene matches: 14. The V gene's germline CDR1 is MNHEY and CDR2 SVGEGT. The chain's CDR3 is CASSSRAGTGASGYTF. The CDR3 DNA reads TGTGCCAGCAGCTCCCGCGCCGGGACAGGGGCATCTGGCTACACCTTC.

This clone was seen a single time. The chain has TRBV5-4 and TRBJ2-5; possibly TRBD1 for D (5 bases). Germline CDR1 is SGHNT and CDR2 is YYREEE (reference sequence). The germline V and J ends were trimmed by 0 bases and 4 bases, with 10 bases remaining between them. CDR3 length: 14 amino acids. The CDR3 DNA follows: TGTGCCAGCAGCTTGGCCGGGCAGGGAGAGACCCAGTACTTC. Protein: CASSLAGQGETQYF.

Only one count was recorded for this clone. The rearrangement links TRBV27 to TRBJ1-6; a possible D gene is TRBD1 (6 bases). The CDR3 runs 14 residues. Per germline, CDR1 MNHEY and CDR2 SMNVEV (reference sequence). V lost 4 bases and J 9 bases, leaving 13 bases between the germline ends. The CDR3 nucleotides are TGTGCCAGCAGTTCCCTTGGACAGCTTTCACCCCTCCACTTT. Translated: CASSSLGQLSPLHF.

This chain uses TRBV20-1 with TRBJ2-7; possibly TRBD1 for D (5 bases). V lost 7 bases to trimming and J lost 7 bases, with 14 bases between them. This CDR3 has 11 residues. Germline values: CDR1 DFQATT, CDR2 SNEGSKA (reference sequence). CDR3 amino acids: CSVGAAEEQYF. CDR3 DNA: TGCAGTGTTGGGGCGGCGGAGGAGCAGTACTTC.

This clone has a single count. The gene calls are TRBV4-3 and TRBJ2-1; 7 bases are a match to TRBD1. Per germline, CDR1 LGHNA and CDR2 YSLEER. CDR3 length equals 14 residues. Trimming cost V 1 base and J 6 bases; bases outside gene matches: 3. The CDR3 bases are TGCGCCAGCAGCCAAGTTGGGACAGCCAATGAGCAGTTCTTC. Its translation is CASSQVGTANEQFF.

This chain uses TRBV5-5 with TRBJ1-4; D not resolved. Per germline, CDR1 SGHKS and CDR2 YYEKEE (reference sequence). V lost 2 bases and J lost 5, with 19 bases in between. CDR3 length equals 17 residues. The CDR3 coding sequence is TGTGCCAGCAGCTTATTTCCATCGGCAGGTGGAAATGAAAAACTGTTTTTT. Translating it yields CASSLFPSAGGNEKLFF.

V and J are TRBV10-3 and TRBJ2-7; 7 bases are shared with TRBD1. The CDR3 loop spans 13 amino acids. Germline CDR1 reads ENHRY; CDR2 reads SYGVKD. Losses at the gene ends were 3 bases for V and 5 bases for J; bases not matched to a gene: 4. The CDR3 DNA is TGTGCCATCAGTGAAACAGGGGTGGACGAGCAGTACTTC. Translation: CAISETGVDEQYF.

The J gene is TRBJ2-7, the V gene TRBV2, with D possibly TRBD1 on 5 matching bases. CDR3 length equals 13 residues. Between the trimmed V and J ends, which lost 4 bases and 2 bases, there was a span of 9 bases. Germline V gene sequence: CDR1 SNHLY, CDR2 FYNNEI. CDR3 DNA sequence: TGTGCCAGCAGTGGACAGCTCCCCTACGAGCAGTACTTC. It codes for CASSGQLPYEQYF.

The rearrangement joins TRBV11-2 to TRBJ1-4, with 8 positions matching TRBD1. The J segment lost 7 bases and the V segment lost 6 bases, leaving 10 bases of the junction unmatched. This CDR3 contains 15 residues. From germline, CDR1 is SGHAT and CDR2 FQNNGV. This CDR3 is CASRKLQGGGEKLFF. As DNA, the CDR3 is TGTGCCAGCAGGAAATTACAGGGGGGGGGTGAAAAACTGTTTTTT.

The J gene is TRBJ2-2, the V gene TRBV20-1; D unresolved. Germline CDR1 DFQATT, CDR2 SNEGSKA (reference sequence). The CDR3 length is 11 residues. V lost 0 bases and J lost 8, with 4 bases in between. CDR3 DNA: TGCAGTGCTAGAGATTTAGGGGAGCTGTTTTTT. It translates to CSARDLGELFF.

This chain links TRBV5-1 with TRBJ1-2, with 8 bases lining up with TRBD1. V lost 4 bases and J lost 2; bases outside the gene matches: 13. This CDR3 has 17 amino acids. Germline loops: CDR1 SGHRS, CDR2 YFSETQ. CDR3 residues: CASSPWTGTAINYGYTF. The CDR3 DNA is TGCGCCAGCAGCCCATGGACAGGGACGGCCATAAACTATGGCTACACCTTC. Full variable domain (missing parts from reference TRBV5-1 and TRBJ1-2): KAGVTQTPRYLIKTRGQQVTLSCSPISGHRSVSWYQQTPGQGLQFLFEYFSETQRNKGNFPGRFSGRQFSNSRSEMNVSTLELGDSALYLCASSPWTGTAINYGYTFGSGTRLTVV.

The chain employs TRBV28 and TRBJ2-1; the D gene is possibly TRBD2 (6 bases). The germline V gene has CDR1 MDHEN and CDR2 SYDVKM. The CDR3 length is 13 residues. V lost 5 bases to trimming and J lost 7 bases, with 12 bases between them. DNA for the CDR3: TGTGCCAGCAGTCCGGGGGTGGGGAATGAGCAGTTCTTC. Translating gives CASSPGVGNEQFF.